One and the same sample provided the 10 T cell receptor beta chains below, sequenced in a study of T cells in Graves' hyperthyroidism and ophthalmopathy. RNA transcripts gave rise to amplified TCR beta CDR3 regions. TCR CDR3 regions were first amplified by RT-PCR with HTBI primers. One entry per CDR3 protein results from TCRdb running MiXCR on the multiplex PCR reads. This sample has 270,000 or so distinct CDR3 sequences, with about 25% found just once. Sequences were obtained from blood. These receptors were collected from a middle-aged man with Graves' hyperthyroidism that later progressed to Graves' ophthalmopathy.

The sample holds many counts of this clonotype. V and J are TRBV7-8 and TRBJ2-2; weak D call: TRBD2 (6 bases). The CDR3 totals 13 residues. The V end lost 6 bases, the J end lost 6 bases, and 11 bases lay between the germline ends. CDR1 and CDR2 (germline): SGHVS, FQNEAQ. The DNA of the CDR3 is TGTGCCAGCAGGACCAGGGAGGCCGGGGAGCTGTTTTTT. As protein: CASRTREAGELFF.

This clonotype has at least ten counts. The chain is built from TRBV19 and TRBJ1-1; D perhaps matches TRBD1 (6 bases). CDR1 and CDR2 from the germline V gene are LNHDA and SQIVND (reference sequence). Trimming shortened V by 10 bases and J by 0 bases, and 12 bases separated the two germline ends. The CDR3 is made up of 13 amino acids. CDR3 DNA sequence: TGTGCCACTCGACAGGTCCTGAACACTGAAGCTTTCTTT. It codes for CATRQVLNTEAFF.

V usage is TRBV6-5 and J usage is TRBJ2-7; D ambiguous. Trimming cost V 1 base and J 1 base, with 8 bases left between them. The germline CDR1 and CDR2 sequences are MNHEY and SVGAGI. The CDR3 loop spans 14 amino acids. The CDR3 sequence: CASSYFPGSYEQYF. The CDR3 DNA reads TGTGCCAGCAGTTACTTCCCTGGATCCTACGAGCAGTACTTC.

This clonotype was counted many times. The genes are TRBV11-1 and TRBJ1-3; a possible D gene is TRBD1 (6 bases). V dropped 1 base and J dropped 4 bases, with 14 bases sitting between them. This CDR3 is 16 amino acids long. Germline lookup yields CDR1 SGHAT and CDR2 FQDESV (reference sequence). The CDR3 DNA reads as TGTGCCAGCAGCTTAGAATTTGTGACAGGAGGAAACACCATATATTTT. Its translation is CASSLEFVTGGNTIYF.

The gene calls are TRBV24-1 and TRBJ2-2, with 7 bases lining up with TRBD1. The CDR3 consists of 16 residues. Germline V gives CDR1 KGHDR, CDR2 SFDVKD. The ends lost 0 bases at V and 1 base at J; junction bases unmatched: 1. DNA of the CDR3: TGTGCCACCAGTGATTTGAGGGACAGGAACACCGGGGAGCTGTTTTTT. It yields the protein CATSDLRDRNTGELFF.

Many counts were recorded for this clonotype. The chain is built from TRBV28 and TRBJ2-5; D call uncertain. The ends were cut back, 1 base at V and 5 bases at J, with 8 bases in the middle. Germline V CDR1 and CDR2: MDHEN, SYDVKM. The CDR3 is 13 amino acids. The CDR3 loop reads CASSLYVQETQYF. The CDR3 bases are TGTGCCAGCAGTTTATACGTCCAGGAGACCCAGTACTTC.

This clonotype was counted ten times or more. V and J are TRBV7-9 and TRBJ1-1; D ambiguous. The CDR3 runs to 14 residues. Looked up from germline, CDR1 is SEHNR and CDR2 is FQNEAQ (reference sequence). V was clipped by 1 base and J by 5 bases, with 11 bases between them. This CDR3 is CASSLVGRDTEAFF. The CDR3 bases are TGTGCCAGCAGCTTAGTCGGACGGGATACTGAAGCTTTCTTT.

Many counts were recorded for this clonotype. The chain has TRBV7-2 and TRBJ2-5, with TRBD2 matching 9 bases. Looked up from germline, CDR1 is SGHTA and CDR2 is FQGNSA. The J segment lost 4 bases and the V segment lost 3 bases, leaving 6 bases of the junction unmatched. The CDR3 loop spans 15 amino acids. The CDR3 DNA sequence: TGTGCCAGCAGCTTCCGCGGGGGGGCGGGAGAGACCCAGTACTTC. This translates into CASSFRGGAGETQYF.

This clonotype was recorded at least ten times. It may be a read error: a sequence one base away is much more abundant. J is TRBJ2-2 and V is TRBV24-1, with TRBD1 identical over 7 bases. The germline gives CDR1 KGHDR, CDR2 SFDVKD. V trimming: 5 bases; J trimming: 1 base; junction bases outside the gene matches: 3. This CDR3 has 15 amino acids. CDR3 coding DNA: TGTGCCACCAGTGTCCGGACAGGGAACACCGGGGAGCTGTTTTTT. This encodes CATSVRTGNTGELFF.

This clonotype came up many times. This chain joins TRBV11-3 and TRBJ2-7, with a weak D call TRBD2 (6 bases). The V gene lost 1 base and the J gene lost 2 bases, with 12 bases spanning the gap. From germline, CDR1 is SGHNT and CDR2 YENEEA. This CDR3 contains 15 residues. The CDR3 nucleotides read TGTGCCAGCAGCTTAGTTACGGGAGCCACCTACGAGCAGTACTTC. Amino acid sequence: CASSLVTGATYEQYF.